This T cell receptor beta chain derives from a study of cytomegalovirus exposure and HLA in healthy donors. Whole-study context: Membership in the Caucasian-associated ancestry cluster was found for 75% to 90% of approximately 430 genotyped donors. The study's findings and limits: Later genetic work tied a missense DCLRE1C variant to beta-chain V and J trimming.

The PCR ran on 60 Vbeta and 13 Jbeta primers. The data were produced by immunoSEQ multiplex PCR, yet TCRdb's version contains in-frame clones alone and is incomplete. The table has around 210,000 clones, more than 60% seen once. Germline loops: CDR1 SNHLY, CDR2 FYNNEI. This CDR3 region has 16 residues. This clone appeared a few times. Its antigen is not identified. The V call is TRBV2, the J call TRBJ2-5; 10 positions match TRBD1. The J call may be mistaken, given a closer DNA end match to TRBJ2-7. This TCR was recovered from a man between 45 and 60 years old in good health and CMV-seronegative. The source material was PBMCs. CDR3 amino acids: CASSERQGAMSYEQYF. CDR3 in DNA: TGTGCCAGCAGTGAAAGACAGGGGGCCATGTCCTACGAGCAGTACTTC.